Listed here are 24 T cell receptor beta chains from one sample, sequenced in a study of blood T cell repertoires in COVID-19. Sequenced by immunoSEQ multiplex PCR; TCRdb stores in-frame clones only, minus some. This sample carries approximately 280,000 clones, about 88% of them seen once, and the ten largest clones take around 13%. Specimen: peripheral blood. All receptors come from a woman aged 60 to 75 with acute or convalescent COVID-19.

The genes are TRBV11-3 and TRBJ2-1; possibly TRBD1 for D (6 bases). CDR1 SGHNT and CDR2 YENEEA come from the germline V gene. This CDR3 spans 14 amino acids. Trimming pared 1 base from V and 2 bases from J, leaving 6 bases between. As DNA, the CDR3 is TGTGCCAGCAGCTTAGGGACAGCCTACAATGAGCAGTTCTTC. Encoded protein: CASSLGTAYNEQFF.

The chain carries TRBV5-1 and TRBJ1-5, with TRBD1 identical over 7 bases. The germline V gene encodes CDR1 SGHRS and CDR2 YFSETQ. With 0 bases clipped from V and 4 bases from J, the junction kept 4 bases outside the gene matches. This CDR3 contains 15 residues. The CDR3 DNA follows: TGCGCCAGCAGCTTGGGGGACAGCCCAAATCAGCCCCAGCATTTT. It translates to CASSLGDSPNQPQHF.

V usage is TRBV7-9 and J usage is TRBJ2-1, with TRBD2 matching over 12 bases. V dropped 5 bases and J dropped 9; count of bases not matched to a gene: 8. This CDR3 has 15 amino acids. Looked up from germline, CDR1 is SEHNR and CDR2 is FQNEAQ (reference sequence). The CDR3, as DNA: TGTGCCAGCAGCGTCCTAGCGGGGGGGCGGAGTGAGCAGTTCTTC. Its translation is CASSVLAGGRSEQFF.

CDR3 sequence: CASSLSERGGNEQFF. As DNA, the CDR3 is TGTGCCAGCTCCTTAAGCGAGCGGGGGGGAAATGAGCAGTTCTTC. The chain has TRBV28 and TRBJ2-1; 10 bases align to TRBD2. V lost 8 bases and J lost 7; bases outside the gene matches: 11. Looked up from germline, CDR1 is MDHEN and CDR2 is SYDVKM. The CDR3 extends over 15 amino acids.

The J gene is TRBJ2-1, the V gene TRBV9; possibly TRBD1 for D (6 bases). Trimming took 3 bases from V and 9 from J, leaving 16 bases between them. This CDR3 is 14 amino acids long. Germline V gives CDR1 SGDLS, CDR2 YYNGEE. For the CDR3, the DNA is TGTGCCAGCAGCGCCACCCGAGGGACATTTGAGCAGTTCTTC. Translated: CASSATRGTFEQFF.

The J gene is TRBJ1-5, the V gene TRBV27; 7 bases are a match to TRBD1. Germline loops: CDR1 MNHEY, CDR2 SMNVEV (reference sequence). The V gene end was trimmed by 5 bases and the J gene end by 6 bases; junction bases not matched to a gene: 10. The CDR3 has 15 residues. CDR3 bases: TGTGCCAGCAGTCCCGACAGGGTCACCCCTCAGCCCCAGCATTTT. Its translation is CASSPDRVTPQPQHF.

The chain combines TRBV19 with TRBJ1-1; 8 bases map to TRBD1. V was pared by 4 bases and J by 3 bases, with 10 bases of the junction left unmatched. Germline assignment: CDR1 LNHDA and CDR2 SQIVND (reference sequence). CDR3 size: 16 residues. The CDR3 is CASSTLGQVRDTEAFF. As DNA, the CDR3 is TGTGCCAGTAGTACGCTGGGACAGGTCCGGGACACTGAAGCTTTCTTT.

The CDR3 loop is CASRPPAAGAYNEQFF. In nucleotides, the CDR3 is TGTGCCAGCAGGCCCCCCGCAGCGGGGGCCTACAATGAGCAGTTCTTC. This sequence joins TRBV7-2 and TRBJ2-1; TRBD2 matches at 8 bases. The V gene's germline CDR1 is SGHTA and CDR2 FQGNSA. This CDR3 has 16 residues. V was clipped by 6 bases and J by 2 bases; unmatched bases: 9.

This chain joins TRBV9 and TRBJ1-5; tentative D call: TRBD1 (6 bases). The CDR3 is made up of 15 amino acids. In germline, CDR1 is SGDLS, CDR2 YYNGEE. The V end was cut by 4 bases, the J end by 1 base, with 12 bases between. Here the CDR3 DNA reads TGTGCCAGCAGCCCTGGGACATTGAGCAATCAGCCCCAGCATTTT. This translates into CASSPGTLSNQPQHF.

V is TRBV5-1 and J is TRBJ2-3; 7 bases fit TRBD2. J was trimmed by 7 bases and V by 4 bases; bases with no gene match: 18. This CDR3 has 17 residues. Germline V gene lookup returns CDR1 SGHRS and CDR2 YFSETQ. CDR3 DNA: TGCGCCAGCAGCCTGCAATCGACTAGCCTCGTACGAAATACGCAGTATTTT. Translating gives CASSLQSTSLVRNTQYF.

This clone has just one count. This chain joins TRBV5-1 and TRBJ2-7, with a weak D call TRBD2 (6 bases). The CDR3 is 13 residues long. V lost 0 bases and J 6 bases, leaving 10 bases between the germline ends. Germline CDR1 is SGHRS and CDR2 is YFSETQ. The CDR3 DNA follows: TGCGCCAGCAGCTTGGCCCCCGGGGGCGAGCAGTACTTC. Its translation: CASSLAPGGEQYF. Full variable domain (missing parts from reference TRBV5-1 and TRBJ2-7): KAGVTQTPRYLIKTRGQQVTLSCSPISGHRSVSWYQQTPGQGLQFLFEYFSETQRNKGNFPGRFSGRQFSNSRSEMNVSTLELGDSALYLCASSLAPGGEQYFGPGTRLTVT.

V and J are TRBV3-1 (or the pseudogene TRBV3-2) and TRBJ1-2, with 9 nucleotides matching TRBD1. The CDR3 spans 13 residues. V lost 2 bases to trimming and J lost 14 bases; unmatched junction nucleotides: 9. Germline V gene data show CDR1 as LGHDT and CDR2 as YNNKEL (reference sequence). The CDR3 here is CASSQPPGGTGTF. CDR3 DNA: TGTGCCAGCAGCCAACCACCAGGGGGGACAGGGACCTTC.

The V gene is TRBV3-1 (or the pseudogene TRBV3-2), the J gene TRBJ2-3; D possibly corresponds to TRBD2 (5 bases). Germline V gene sequence: CDR1 LGHDT, CDR2 YNNKEL (reference sequence). The CDR3 has 14 residues. V gave up 8 bases and J gave up 1 base, with 13 bases separating them. The CDR3 region is CASSRGFGTDTQYF. CDR3 coding DNA: TGTGCCAGCTCCCGGGGTTTTGGCACAGATACGCAGTATTTT.

The DNA for the CDR3 is TGCGCCAGCAGCCCGGCGGGTAGAGAAGAAGCTTTCTTT. Translated, it gives CASSPAGREEAFF. The chain carries TRBV5-1 and TRBJ1-1; D call uncertain. Germline values: CDR1 SGHRS, CDR2 YFSETQ. This CDR3 has 13 residues. V shed 4 bases and J shed 8 bases, with 15 bases lying between them.

The chain couples TRBV6-1 to TRBJ2-1; TRBD2 is a possible D gene (6 bases). The CDR3 extends over 15 amino acids. The germline gives CDR1 MNHNS, CDR2 SASEGT. V shed 3 bases and J shed 6 bases, with 15 bases lying between them. The CDR3, as DNA: TGTGCCAGCAGTGAGCCCCCAGGGCGGGGCAATGAGCAGTTCTTC. Protein sequence: CASSEPPGRGNEQFF.

This rearrangement joins TRBV6-5 to TRBJ1-5; the D gene is possibly TRBD1 (5 bases). Trimming took off 8 bases at V and 6 bases at J, with 14 bases between the two ends. This CDR3 has 13 amino acids. Germline CDR1 MNHEY, CDR2 SVGAGI. CDR3 DNA sequence: TGTGCCAGCCTTGCGGGGCTCGCTCAGCCCCAGCATTTT. It encodes CASLAGLAQPQHF.

The chain uses TRBV18 and TRBJ2-7; 10 bases are a match to TRBD2. Germline CDR1 is KGHSH and CDR2 is LQKENI. Trimming cost V 3 bases and J 2 bases; bases outside gene matches: 16. This CDR3 is built from 19 residues. The CDR3: CASSPRRLAGAQRTYEQYF. CDR3 DNA sequence: TGTGCCAGCTCACCGCGTAGGCTAGCGGGGGCCCAACGCACCTACGAGCAGTACTTC.

This rearrangement joins TRBV9 to TRBJ1-1, with TRBD1 matching 7 bases. Germline values: CDR1 SGDLS, CDR2 YYNGEE. The CDR3 length is 15 residues. The V segment lost 1 base and the J segment 5 bases; nucleotides outside the gene matches: 8. The CDR3: CASSVTGAVGTEAFF. The CDR3, as DNA: TGTGCCAGCAGCGTAACAGGGGCCGTAGGGACTGAAGCTTTCTTT.

CDR3 bases: TGTGCCAGCAGCCAGTCTGGGCAACTAGCGGGGGGCTCATACAATGAGCAGTTCTTC. It specifies CASSQSGQLAGGSYNEQFF. The rearrangement joins TRBV13 to TRBJ2-1, with 12 bases matching TRBD2. After removal of 5 bases from V and 4 bases from J, the junction contained 15 bases not matched to a gene. Germline V CDR1 and CDR2: PRHDT, FYEKMQ (reference sequence). CDR3 size: 19 residues.

This chain links TRBV9 with TRBJ2-7, with 11 bases matching TRBD2. V dropped 5 bases and J dropped 0; count of bases not matched to a gene: 13. The CDR3 totals 18 residues. Germline CDR1 is SGDLS and CDR2 is YYNGEE. DNA of the CDR3: TGTGCCAGCAGGAAGCCGGGACTAGCGGCACTTAGCTCCTACGAGCAGTACTTC. Its translation is CASRKPGLAALSSYEQYF.

In DNA, the CDR3 is TGTGCCAGCACCGTACAAGGAGGTGGAAACACCATATATTTT. Its protein product is CASTVQGGGNTIYF. The chain employs TRBV6-5 and TRBJ1-3, with no clear D. The germline V gene encodes CDR1 MNHEY and CDR2 SVGAGI. The V gene lost 7 bases and the J gene lost 3 bases, with 13 bases spanning the gap. The CDR3 sequence is 14 residues long.

This sequence joins TRBV5-6 and TRBJ2-5; D gene uncertain. CDR1 is SGHDT, CDR2 YYEEEE, per germline. The CDR3 loop spans 11 amino acids. V lost 3 bases and J lost 5, with 5 bases in between. CDR3 loop: CASSSMETQYF. CDR3 bases: TGTGCCAGCAGCTCCATGGAGACCCAGTACTTC.

The chain employs TRBV7-9 and TRBJ1-4; the match to TRBD1 covers 8 bases. Germline V CDR1 and CDR2: SEHNR, FQNEAQ (reference sequence). The V gene end was trimmed by 4 bases and the J gene end by 0 bases; junction bases not matched to a gene: 10. CDR3 length: 18 amino acids. The CDR3 region is CASSSHRTGRATNEKLFF. CDR3 bases: TGTGCCAGCAGCTCCCACAGGACAGGGAGGGCAACTAATGAAAAACTGTTTTTT. Together with reference TRBV7-9 and TRBJ1-4, the CDR3 gives the full variable domain: DTGVSQNPRHKITKRGQNVTFRCDPISEHNRLYWYRQTLGQGPEFLTYFQNEAQLEKSRLLSDRFSAERPKGSFSTLEIQRTEQGDSAMYLCASSSHRTGRATNEKLFFGSGTQLSVL.

V usage is TRBV28 and J usage is TRBJ2-5; 11 nucleotides line up with TRBD1. This CDR3 spans 16 amino acids. CDR1 is MDHEN, CDR2 SYDVKM, per germline. Trimming cost V 1 base and J 5 bases; bases outside gene matches: 6. CDR3 nucleotides: TGTGCCAGCAGTTTATTGGACAGGGGGCGAAGGGAGACCCAGTACTTC. It encodes CASSLLDRGRRETQYF.